A single sample is the source of the 2 T cell receptor beta chains below, sequenced in a study of Graves' ophthalmopathy and Graves' hyperthyroidism. The sequenced template was RNA, covering the TCR beta CDR3 region. HTBI-primed first-round RT-PCR preceded second-round multiplex PCR. TCRdb processed the multiplex PCR reads anew with MiXCR; each CDR3 protein has one entry. The data show some 410,000 distinct CDR3 sequences, with roughly 21% seen just once and roughly 3% held by the top ten. Source material: peripheral blood. All receptors derive from a woman younger than 35 with stable Graves' hyperthyroidism.

Points on this clonotype: The conserved phenylalanine or tryptophan normally closing the CDR3 is absent here, so this likely arose from a read error. The gene calls are TRBV7-7 and TRBJ2-5; 9 nucleotides line up with TRBD1. Per germline, CDR1 SSHAT and CDR2 FNYEAQ (reference sequence). This CDR3 contains 14 residues. The CDR3 sequence is CASSTGQGGESQYY. The DNA of the CDR3 is TGTGCTAGCAGCACGGGACAGGGAGGCGAGTCCCAGTACTAC.

This chain uses TRBV11-2 with TRBJ2-7; 12 nucleotides line up with TRBD2. J gave up 4 bases and V 4 bases, and 11 bases lay outside the gene matches. Germline CDR1 and CDR2: SGHAT and FQNNGV. CDR3 length: 17 residues. CDR3: CASSSLGLAGLRYEQYF. The CDR3 nucleotides are TGTGCCAGCAGCTCCTTGGGACTAGCGGGTCTACGATACGAGCAGTACTTC.